This TCR beta chain appears in the sequencing data of a study of CD8 T cells in Susac syndrome (dated by TCRdb to about 2019). At the level of the whole study: Of the Susac syndrome patients who were sequenced, roughly eight were in clinical remission while six had clinically active disease. At blood withdrawal, Susac syndrome patients were therapy-naive, treated with corticosteroids (with IVIg additionally given to some), or treated with IVIg alone. The study compared CD8+ T cell repertoire clonality among 11 to 12 healthy donors, roughly 14 Susac syndrome patients and about 16 multiple sclerosis patients. Whether CD8+ T cell activation and differentiation in Susac syndrome was antigen driven was tested using repertoire sequencing. What the research found in general, with its limitations: Around 15 Susac-specific public clones were identified in the total CD8+ repertoire, and roughly five Susac-specific public clones were identified in the CD8+ TEMRA repertoire. The number of individuals in the TCR sequencing and HLA analysis was acknowledged as relatively small. Clonal expansion was seen in Susac syndrome CD8+ repertoires, peaking in CD8+ TEMRA cells and being greater in clinically active patients than in remitting ones.

This clonotype was detected only a few times. The antigen it recognizes is unknown. One base away there is no much larger clone; base qualities are not given. Peripheral blood CD8+ and CD4+ T cells from healthy donors, Susac syndrome patients and multiple sclerosis patients were profiled by high-throughput TCR beta sequencing. The Susac syndrome patients fulfilled recently defined diagnostic criteria for either definite or probable disease. Bulk CD8+ and CD4+ T cells were purified by magnetic negative isolation, whereas CD8+ TEMRA cells were enriched by FACS. Blood was drawn into EDTA tubes, processed within 24 hours, and PBMCs were isolated by density gradient centrifugation. PBMCs intended for TCR sequencing were cryopreserved in liquid nitrogen and were subsequently thawed in a 37 degrees C water bath. Purity of sorted or isolated CD4+, CD8+ and CD8+ TEMRA cells was at least 90%. RNA was extracted with the RNeasy kit and roughly 0.45 to 1 ug was reverse transcribed using random hexamers. The immunoSEQ multiplex PCR assay, which covers 54 Vbeta and 13 Jbeta segments, was used to amplify TCR beta CDR3 regions. To correct PCR amplification bias, a synthetic template baseline was used for both primer optimization and computational correction. The original methods were these. Reads were annotated to V, D and J genes per IMGT and analyzed with immunoSEQ Analyzer, keeping only productive sequences. To calculate clonality, Shannon entropy was normalized by log2 of the number of productive unique sequences and then subtracted from one. Public and private clones were assessed among the 100 most prevalent clones of each patient and control. A clone was defined as Susac-specific if it was absent from the healthy and MS cohorts, from roughly 1,000 published viral clones and from other ImmuneACCESS disease sequences. TCRdb redid the processing of the public reads, applying fastp at Q25 and MiXCR, and retained in-frame beta chains. For every CDR3 protein sequence, its rows merge into one entry that carries the most common genes and DNA. TCRdb's processing, not the authors' own work, is the source of the V and J calls. The sample table shows about 110,000 distinct CDR3 sequences, and roughly 94% are seen once. Over 0.35% of the sample comes from the top ten.

CDR1 and CDR2, per the germline V gene, are MNHEY and SVGAGI. V lost 0 bases and J lost 3 bases; the stretch between them is 11 bases long. Including the terminal cysteine and phenylalanine, the CDR3 comprises 15 residues. The entry retains the CDR3 DNA only, 45 bases that are in frame from base 1. The source is a human donor with Susac syndrome. Sequences were obtained from CD8+ T cells from PBMCs. The chain couples TRBV6-5 to TRBJ2-5; D gene: possibly TRBD2, on 6 matching bases. The sequence in DNA is TGTGCCAGCAGTTACTCTGGCGGGACTGAAGAGACCCAGTACTTC. This codes for CASSYSGGTEETQYF.